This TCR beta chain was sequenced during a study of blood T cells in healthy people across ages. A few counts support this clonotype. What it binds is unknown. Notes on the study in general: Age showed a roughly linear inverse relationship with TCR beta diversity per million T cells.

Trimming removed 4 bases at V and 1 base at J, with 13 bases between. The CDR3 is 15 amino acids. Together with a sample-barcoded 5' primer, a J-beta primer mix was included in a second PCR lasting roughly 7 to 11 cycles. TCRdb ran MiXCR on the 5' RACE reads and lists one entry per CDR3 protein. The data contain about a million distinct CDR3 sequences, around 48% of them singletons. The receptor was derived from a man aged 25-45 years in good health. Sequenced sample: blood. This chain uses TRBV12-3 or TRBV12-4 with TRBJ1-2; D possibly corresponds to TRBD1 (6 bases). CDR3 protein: CASSYSGVINYGYTF. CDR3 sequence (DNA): TGTGCCAGCAGTTATTCAGGGGTCATTAACTATGGCTACACCTTC.